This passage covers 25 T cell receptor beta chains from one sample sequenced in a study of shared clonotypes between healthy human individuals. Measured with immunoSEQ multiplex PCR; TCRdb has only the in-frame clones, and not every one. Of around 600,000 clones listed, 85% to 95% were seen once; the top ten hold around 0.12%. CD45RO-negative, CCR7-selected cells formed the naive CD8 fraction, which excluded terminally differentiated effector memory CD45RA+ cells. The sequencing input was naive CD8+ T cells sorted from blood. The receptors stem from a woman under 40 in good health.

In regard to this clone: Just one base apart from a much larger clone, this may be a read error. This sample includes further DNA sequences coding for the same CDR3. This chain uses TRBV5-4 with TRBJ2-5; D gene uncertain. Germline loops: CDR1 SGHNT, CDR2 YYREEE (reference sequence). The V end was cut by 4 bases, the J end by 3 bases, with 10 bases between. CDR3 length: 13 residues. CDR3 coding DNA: TGTGCCAGCAGCCTGGAGAGTGAAGAGACCCAGTACTTC. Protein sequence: CASSLESEETQYF.

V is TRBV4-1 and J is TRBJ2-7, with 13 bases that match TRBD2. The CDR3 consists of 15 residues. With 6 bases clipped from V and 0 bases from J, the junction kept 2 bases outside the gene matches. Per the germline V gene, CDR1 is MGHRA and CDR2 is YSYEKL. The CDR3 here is CASRWTSGSSYEQYF. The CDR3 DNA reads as TGCGCCAGCAGATGGACTAGCGGGAGCTCCTACGAGCAGTACTTC.

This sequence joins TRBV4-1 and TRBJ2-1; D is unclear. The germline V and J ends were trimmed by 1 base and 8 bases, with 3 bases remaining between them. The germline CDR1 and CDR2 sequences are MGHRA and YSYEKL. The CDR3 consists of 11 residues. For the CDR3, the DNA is TGCGCCAGCAGCCAAGTCGATGAGCAGTTCTTC. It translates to CASSQVDEQFF.

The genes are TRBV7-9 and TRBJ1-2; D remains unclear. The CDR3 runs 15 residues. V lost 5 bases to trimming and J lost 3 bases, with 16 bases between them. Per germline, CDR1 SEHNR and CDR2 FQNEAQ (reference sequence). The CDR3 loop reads CASSADDGGYYGYTF. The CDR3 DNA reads TGTGCCAGCAGCGCCGACGACGGTGGCTACTATGGCTACACCTTC.

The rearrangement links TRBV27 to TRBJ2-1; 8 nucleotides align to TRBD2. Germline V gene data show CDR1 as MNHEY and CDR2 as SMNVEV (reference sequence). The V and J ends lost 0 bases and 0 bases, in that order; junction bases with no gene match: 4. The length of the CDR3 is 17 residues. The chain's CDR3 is CASSLSPGTSSYNEQFF. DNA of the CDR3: TGTGCCAGCAGTTTATCACCCGGGACTAGCTCCTACAATGAGCAGTTCTTC.

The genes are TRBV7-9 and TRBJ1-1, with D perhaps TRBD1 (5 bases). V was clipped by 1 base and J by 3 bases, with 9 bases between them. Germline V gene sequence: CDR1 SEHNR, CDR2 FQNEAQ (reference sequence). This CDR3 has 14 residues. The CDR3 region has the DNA TGTGCCAGCAGCTTAGGTGGGGCGGACACTGAAGCTTTCTTT. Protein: CASSLGGADTEAFF.

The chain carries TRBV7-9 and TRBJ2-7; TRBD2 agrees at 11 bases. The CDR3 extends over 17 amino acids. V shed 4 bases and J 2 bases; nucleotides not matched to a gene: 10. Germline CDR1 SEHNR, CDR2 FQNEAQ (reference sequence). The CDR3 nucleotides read TGTGCCAGCAGCTCGGAGACTAGCGGGAACCGGCCCTACGAGCAGTACTTC. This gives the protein CASSSETSGNRPYEQYF.

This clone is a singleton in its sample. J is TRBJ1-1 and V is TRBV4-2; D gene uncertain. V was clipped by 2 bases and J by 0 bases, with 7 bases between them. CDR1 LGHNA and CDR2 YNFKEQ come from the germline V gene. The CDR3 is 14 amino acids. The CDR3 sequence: CASSQTQMNTEAFF. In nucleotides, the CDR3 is TGTGCCAGCAGCCAAACACAGATGAACACTGAAGCTTTCTTT.

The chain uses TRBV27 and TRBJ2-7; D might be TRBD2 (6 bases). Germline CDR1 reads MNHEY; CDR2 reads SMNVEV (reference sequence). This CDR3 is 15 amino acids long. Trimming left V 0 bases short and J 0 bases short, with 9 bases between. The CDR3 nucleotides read TGTGCCAGCAGTTTATCAGCGGGCACCTCCTACGAGCAGTACTTC. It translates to CASSLSAGTSYEQYF.

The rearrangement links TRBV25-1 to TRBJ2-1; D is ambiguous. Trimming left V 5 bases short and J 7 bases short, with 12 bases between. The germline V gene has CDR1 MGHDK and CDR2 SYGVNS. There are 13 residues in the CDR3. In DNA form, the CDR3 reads TGTGCCAGCAGTTTAGGGATCTCGAATGAGCAGTTCTTC. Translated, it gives CASSLGISNEQFF.

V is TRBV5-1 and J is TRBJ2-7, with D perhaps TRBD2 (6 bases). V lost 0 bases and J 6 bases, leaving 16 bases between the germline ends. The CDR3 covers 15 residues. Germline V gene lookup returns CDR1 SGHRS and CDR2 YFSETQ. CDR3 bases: TGCGCCAGCAGCTTGGAGGAGGGAGGTTGGTCCGAGCAGTACTTC. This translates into CASSLEEGGWSEQYF.

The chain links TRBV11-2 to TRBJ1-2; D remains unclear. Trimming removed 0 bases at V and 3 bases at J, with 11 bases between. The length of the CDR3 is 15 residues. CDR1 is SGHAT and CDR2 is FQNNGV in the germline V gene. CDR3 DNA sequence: TGTGCCAGCAGCTTAGATCTTGTAACAGACTATGGCTACACCTTC. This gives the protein CASSLDLVTDYGYTF.

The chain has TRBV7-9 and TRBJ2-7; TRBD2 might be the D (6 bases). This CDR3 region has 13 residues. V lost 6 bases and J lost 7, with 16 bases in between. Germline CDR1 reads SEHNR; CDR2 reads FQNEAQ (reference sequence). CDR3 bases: TGTGCCAGCAGTACCAGTGCGGGGCGGGAGCAGTACTTC. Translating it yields CASSTSAGREQYF.

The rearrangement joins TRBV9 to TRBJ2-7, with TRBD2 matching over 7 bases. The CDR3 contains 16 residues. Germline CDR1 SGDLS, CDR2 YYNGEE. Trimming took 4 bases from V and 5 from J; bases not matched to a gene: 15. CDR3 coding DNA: TGTGCCAGCAGCTTAGGGGTACGGGGAGGGCCCCACGAGCAGTACTTC. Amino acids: CASSLGVRGGPHEQYF.

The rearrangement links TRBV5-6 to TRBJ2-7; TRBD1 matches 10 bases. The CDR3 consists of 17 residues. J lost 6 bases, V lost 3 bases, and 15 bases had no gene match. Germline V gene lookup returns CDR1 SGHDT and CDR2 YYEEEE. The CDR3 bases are TGTGCCAGCAGCTCCCCTGGGACAGGGGACCCCCGGGGCGAGCAGTACTTC. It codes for CASSSPGTGDPRGEQYF.

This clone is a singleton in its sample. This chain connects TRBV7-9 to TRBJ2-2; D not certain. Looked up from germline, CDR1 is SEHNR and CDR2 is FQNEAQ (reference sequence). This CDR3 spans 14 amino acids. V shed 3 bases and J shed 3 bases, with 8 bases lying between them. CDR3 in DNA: TGTGCCAGCAGCTTGCAGACTTACACCGGGGAGCTGTTTTTT. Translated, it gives CASSLQTYTGELFF.

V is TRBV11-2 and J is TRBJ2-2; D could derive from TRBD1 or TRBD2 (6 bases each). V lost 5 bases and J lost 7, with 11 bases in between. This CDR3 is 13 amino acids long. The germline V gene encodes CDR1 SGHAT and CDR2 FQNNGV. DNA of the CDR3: TGTGCCAGCAGCATCAGGGGAGGCGGGGAGCTGTTTTTT. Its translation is CASSIRGGGELFF.

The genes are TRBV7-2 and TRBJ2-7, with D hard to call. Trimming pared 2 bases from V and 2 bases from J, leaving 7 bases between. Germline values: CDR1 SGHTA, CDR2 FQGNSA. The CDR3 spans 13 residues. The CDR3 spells CASSLLGPYEQYF. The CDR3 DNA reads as TGTGCCAGCAGCTTACTGGGTCCCTACGAGCAGTACTTC.

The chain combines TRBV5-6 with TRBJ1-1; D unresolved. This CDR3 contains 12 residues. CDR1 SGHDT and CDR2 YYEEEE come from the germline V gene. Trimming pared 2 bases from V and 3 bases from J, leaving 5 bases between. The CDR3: CASSFGDTEAFF. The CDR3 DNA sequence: TGTGCCAGCAGCTTCGGGGACACTGAAGCTTTCTTT.

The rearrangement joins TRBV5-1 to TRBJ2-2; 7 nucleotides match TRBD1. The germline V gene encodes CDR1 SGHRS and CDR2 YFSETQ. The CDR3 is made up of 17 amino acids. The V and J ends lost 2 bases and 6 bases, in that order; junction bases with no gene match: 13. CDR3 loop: CASSFSPLQGWAGELFF. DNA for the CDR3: TGCGCCAGCAGCTTTTCTCCCCTACAGGGGTGGGCCGGGGAGCTGTTTTTT.

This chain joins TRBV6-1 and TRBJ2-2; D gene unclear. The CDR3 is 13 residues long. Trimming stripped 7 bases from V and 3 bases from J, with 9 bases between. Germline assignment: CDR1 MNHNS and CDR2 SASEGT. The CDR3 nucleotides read TGTGCCAGCAAGGGCTCGTACACCGGGGAGCTGTTTTTT. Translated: CASKGSYTGELFF.

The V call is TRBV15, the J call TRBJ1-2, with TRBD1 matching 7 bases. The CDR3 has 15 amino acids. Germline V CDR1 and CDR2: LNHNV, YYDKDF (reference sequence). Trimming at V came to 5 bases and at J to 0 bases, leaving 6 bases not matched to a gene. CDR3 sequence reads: CATSGRGDTNYGYTF. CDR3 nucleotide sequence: TGTGCCACCAGCGGCAGGGGGGACACTAACTATGGCTACACCTTC.

The CDR3, as DNA: TGTGCCAGCAGTGACCGGCCCCCGGGCTCAGTGGGGGTAGCCAAAAACATTCAGTACTTC. Its translation is CASSDRPPGSVGVAKNIQYF. The J gene is TRBJ2-4, the V gene TRBV6-4, with D perhaps assigned TRBD1 or TRBD2 (5 bases each). The V end was cut by 2 bases, the J end by 0 bases, with 23 bases between. Germline-derived CDR1 and CDR2 are MRHNA and SNTAGT. This CDR3 has 20 amino acids.

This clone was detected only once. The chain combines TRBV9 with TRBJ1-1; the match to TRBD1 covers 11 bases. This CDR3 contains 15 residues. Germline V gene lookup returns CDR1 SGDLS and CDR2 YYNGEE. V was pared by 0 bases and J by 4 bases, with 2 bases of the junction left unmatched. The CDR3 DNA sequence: TGTGCCAGCAGCGTAGTGGGGACAGGGGGCACTGAAGCTTTCTTT. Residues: CASSVVGTGGTEAFF.

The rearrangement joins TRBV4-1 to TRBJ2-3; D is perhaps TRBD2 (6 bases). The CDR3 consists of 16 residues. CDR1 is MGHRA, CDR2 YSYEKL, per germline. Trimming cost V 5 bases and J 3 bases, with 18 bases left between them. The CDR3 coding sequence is TGCGCCAGCAGCGGACGGTGGTGGGAGGATACAGATACGCAGTATTTT. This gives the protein CASSGRWWEDTDTQYF.